This T cell receptor (beta chain) was captured in a study of blood T cell repertoires in COVID-19. Across the whole study: T cells, B-cell-depleted T cells, or PBMCs supplied cDNA or gDNA.

The authors' processing: Reference gene primers were amplified, and this amplification served to estimate nucleated cell counts. Some clones are missing from TCRdb's copy, which holds only in-frame ones; the method was immunoSEQ multiplex PCR. The V and J calls and clone size were taken over from that table, and D and trimming were inferred from the DNA. The sample records about 210,000 clones, approximately 90% being singletons. CDR1 and CDR2 (germline): LGHDT, YNNKEL (reference sequence). With V trimmed by 5 bases and J by 5 bases, 6 bases remained unmatched. CDR3 length: 14 residues. Sample: peripheral blood. The TCR was taken from a man in his thirties or forties with acute or convalescent COVID-19. The chain is built from TRBV3-1 (or the pseudogene TRBV3-2) and TRBJ1-2, with TRBD1 matching over 9 bases. The CDR3 sequence is CASSWGQGTYGYTF. CDR3 coding DNA: TGTGCCAGCAGCTGGGGACAGGGTACTTATGGCTACACCTTC.